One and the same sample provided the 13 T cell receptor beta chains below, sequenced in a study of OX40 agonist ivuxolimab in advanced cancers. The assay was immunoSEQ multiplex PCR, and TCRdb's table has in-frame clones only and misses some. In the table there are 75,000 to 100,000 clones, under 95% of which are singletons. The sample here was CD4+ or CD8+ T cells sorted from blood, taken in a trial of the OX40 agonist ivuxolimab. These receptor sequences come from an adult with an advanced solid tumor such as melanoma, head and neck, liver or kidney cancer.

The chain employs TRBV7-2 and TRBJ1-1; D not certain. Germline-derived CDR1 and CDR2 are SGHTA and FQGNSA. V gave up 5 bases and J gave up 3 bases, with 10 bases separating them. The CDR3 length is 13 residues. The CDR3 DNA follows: TGTGCCAGCAGCGCGCAGATGGACACTGAAGCTTTCTTT. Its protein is CASSAQMDTEAFF.

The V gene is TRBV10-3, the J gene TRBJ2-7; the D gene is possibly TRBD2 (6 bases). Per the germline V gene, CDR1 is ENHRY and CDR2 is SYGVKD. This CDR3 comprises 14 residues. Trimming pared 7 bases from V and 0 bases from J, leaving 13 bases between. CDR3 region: CAIKAAGSSYEQYF. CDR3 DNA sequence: TGTGCCATCAAGGCGGCGGGGAGCTCCTACGAGCAGTACTTC.

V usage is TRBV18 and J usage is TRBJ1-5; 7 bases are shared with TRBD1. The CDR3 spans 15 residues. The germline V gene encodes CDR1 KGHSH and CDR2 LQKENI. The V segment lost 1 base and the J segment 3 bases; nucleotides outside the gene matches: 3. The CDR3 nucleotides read TGTGCCAGCTCACCACAGGGGGCGACCAATCAGCCCCAGCATTTT. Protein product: CASSPQGATNQPQHF.

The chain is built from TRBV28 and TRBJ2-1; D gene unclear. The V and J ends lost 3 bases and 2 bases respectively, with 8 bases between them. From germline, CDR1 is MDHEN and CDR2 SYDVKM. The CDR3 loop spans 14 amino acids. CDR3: CASSFGQPYNEQFF. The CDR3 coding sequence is TGTGCCAGCAGTTTTGGGCAGCCCTACAATGAGCAGTTCTTC.

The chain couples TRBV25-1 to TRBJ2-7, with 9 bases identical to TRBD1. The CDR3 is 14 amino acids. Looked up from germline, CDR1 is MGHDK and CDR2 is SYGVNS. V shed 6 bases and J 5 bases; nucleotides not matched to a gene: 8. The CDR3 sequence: CASSPRDRVNEQYF. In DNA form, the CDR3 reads TGTGCCAGCAGCCCACGGGACAGGGTAAACGAGCAGTACTTC.

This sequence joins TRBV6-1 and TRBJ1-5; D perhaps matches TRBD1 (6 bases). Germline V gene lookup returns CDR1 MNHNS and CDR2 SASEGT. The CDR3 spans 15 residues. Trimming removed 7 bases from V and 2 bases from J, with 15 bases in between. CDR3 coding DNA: TGTGCCAGCACAGGGCGGGACATAGGCAATCAGCCCCAGCATTTT. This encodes CASTGRDIGNQPQHF.

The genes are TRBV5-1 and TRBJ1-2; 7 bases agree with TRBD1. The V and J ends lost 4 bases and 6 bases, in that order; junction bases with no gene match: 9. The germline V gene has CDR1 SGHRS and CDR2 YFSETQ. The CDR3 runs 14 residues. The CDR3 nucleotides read TGCGCCAGCAGCATACGGACAGGAACGAATGGCTACACCTTC. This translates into CASSIRTGTNGYTF.

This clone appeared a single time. CDR3 in DNA: TGTGCCAGCGGGATTGGACTAGCGGACAACGAGCAGTACTTC. The encoded protein is CASGIGLADNEQYF. The J gene is TRBJ2-7, the V gene TRBV2; TRBD2 agrees at 10 bases. Germline V CDR1 and CDR2: SNHLY, FYNNEI. This CDR3 is built from 14 residues. The V and J ends lost 8 bases and 5 bases, in that order; junction bases with no gene match: 9.

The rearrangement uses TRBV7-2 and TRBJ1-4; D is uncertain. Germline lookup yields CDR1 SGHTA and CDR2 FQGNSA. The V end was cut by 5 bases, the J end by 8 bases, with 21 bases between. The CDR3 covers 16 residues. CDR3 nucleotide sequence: TGTGCCAGCAGCCGGACCGGGCGCGATTTAAGGGAAAAACTGTTTTTT. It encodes CASSRTGRDLREKLFF.

The CDR3 bases are TGCAGCGTTGATGGCAGGGGCGGTGAGACCCAGTACTTC. Its protein is CSVDGRGGETQYF. The V call is TRBV29-1, the J call TRBJ2-5, with D perhaps matching TRBD1 (6 bases). V was clipped by 3 bases and J by 5 bases, with 13 bases between them. In germline, CDR1 is SQVTM, CDR2 ANQGSEA. The CDR3 contains 13 residues.

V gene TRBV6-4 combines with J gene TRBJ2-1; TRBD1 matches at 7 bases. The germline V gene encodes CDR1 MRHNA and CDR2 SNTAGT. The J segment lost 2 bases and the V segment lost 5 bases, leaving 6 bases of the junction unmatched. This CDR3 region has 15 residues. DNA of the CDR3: TGTGCCAGCAGTACAGGACAGGCACCCTACAATGAGCAGTTCTTC. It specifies CASSTGQAPYNEQFF.

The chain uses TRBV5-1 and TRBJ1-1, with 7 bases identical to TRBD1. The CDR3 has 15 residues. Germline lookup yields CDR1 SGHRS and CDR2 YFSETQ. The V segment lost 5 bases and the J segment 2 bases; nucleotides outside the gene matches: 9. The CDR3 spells CASRVLGGGNTEAFF. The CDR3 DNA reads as TGCGCCAGCAGGGTTTTAGGAGGGGGCAACACTGAAGCTTTCTTT.

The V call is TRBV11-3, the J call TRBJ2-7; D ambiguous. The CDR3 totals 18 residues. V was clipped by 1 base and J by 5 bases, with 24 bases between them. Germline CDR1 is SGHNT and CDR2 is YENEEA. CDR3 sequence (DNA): TGTGCCAGCAGCTTAGGGCTCGATCCTCCCAAGAGTCGCGACGAGCAGTACTTC. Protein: CASSLGLDPPKSRDEQYF.